Below, one TCR beta chain is given with its context. Antigen unknown. The data stem from a study of cytomegalovirus exposure and HLA in healthy donors. Study information: Among the roughly 400 genotyped donors, approximately 80% were placed in the Caucasian-associated ancestry cluster. Whole-study results and caveats: The study recorded about 160 TCR beta chains that were cytomegalovirus-associated.

The V and J ends lost 2 bases and 6 bases respectively, with 11 bases between them. The CDR3 runs 14 residues. Germline lookup yields CDR1 MRHNA and CDR2 SNTAGT. Primers: 60 Vbeta forward and 13 Jbeta reverse. Method: immunoSEQ multiplex PCR; TCRdb's copy keeps in-frame clones and lacks some. This sample yields around 36,000 clones, of which 80% to 90% are seen a single time; roughly 10% belongs to the top ten. This clonotype was sampled from a woman aged 35 to 49 in good health and CMV-seropositive. Sequencing was performed on PBMCs. V gene TRBV6-4 combines with J gene TRBJ1-5, with TRBD1 as a possible D gene (6 bases). The CDR3 region is CASSDEAGAQPQHF. CDR3 sequence (DNA): TGTGCCAGCAGTGACGAGGCAGGGGCTCAGCCCCAGCATTTT.